This TCR beta chain was identified in a study of CD8 T cells in ankylosing spondylitis. General study results and limits: Several highly homologous variants formed a TCR beta motif that appeared characteristic of ankylosing spondylitis blood.

This clonotype was detected only a few times. What it binds is not known. CDR3 length: 13 amino acids. V shed 11 bases and J shed 4 bases, with 17 bases lying between them. Germline V lookup: CDR1 WSHSY, CDR2 SAAADI. TCRdb redid the calling of the 5' RACE reads with MiXCR, one entry per CDR3 protein. The data contain almost 250,000 distinct CDR3 sequences, roughly 32% of them seen just once; the ten biggest clones take up about 4%. V is TRBV10-2 and J is TRBJ2-5; D is perhaps TRBD1 (6 bases). This clonotype originated in a male donor with ankylosing spondylitis or in good health (not recorded which). The sample comprised blood, either unsorted or a sorted T cell fraction (not recorded which). The CDR3 sequence: CAAQPGEGETQYF. The DNA for the CDR3 is TGCGCCGCTCAACCAGGGGAAGGAGAGACCCAGTACTTC.